Each of the 20 T cell receptor beta chains below was sequenced from the same sample in a study of cytomegalovirus exposure and HLA in healthy donors. With 60 Vbeta and 13 Jbeta primers, the PCR was carried out. Data came from immunoSEQ multiplex PCR; TCRdb stores just in-frame clones and leaves some out. This sample has 200,000 to 250,000 clones, with roughly four fifths found just once. Sequencing was performed on PBMCs. Every receptor here comes from a woman in her sixties in good health and CMV-seropositive.

The V gene is TRBV6-5, the J gene TRBJ1-5, with TRBD1 matching 10 bases. From germline, CDR1 is MNHEY and CDR2 SVGAGI. The CDR3 extends over 14 amino acids. V dropped 6 bases and J dropped 4; count of bases not matched to a gene: 3. The CDR3 sequence is CASRDRGSNQPQHF. The CDR3 region has the DNA TGTGCCAGCAGGGACAGGGGGTCTAATCAGCCCCAGCATTTT.

The V and J genes are TRBV30 and TRBJ2-2; D not resolved. Trimming removed 5 bases from V and 4 bases from J, with 8 bases in between. There are 12 residues in the CDR3. Germline loops: CDR1 GTSNPN, CDR2 SVGIG (reference sequence). The CDR3 DNA is TGTGCCTGGGACTCATTCACCGGGGAGCTGTTTTTT. Protein sequence: CAWDSFTGELFF.

The table lists this clone with a few counts. This chain uses TRBV5-1 with TRBJ2-2, with TRBD2 matching 9 bases. The CDR3 contains 16 residues. Losses at the gene ends were 2 bases for V and 8 bases for J; bases not matched to a gene: 10. The germline CDR1 and CDR2 sequences are SGHRS and YFSETQ. The CDR3 is CASSLRAGGAVGELFF. The CDR3 bases are TGCGCCAGCAGCTTAAGAGCGGGGGGCGCGGTTGGGGAGCTGTTTTTT. Looking up the rest from reference TRBV5-1 and TRBJ2-2 gives the full variable domain: KAGVTQTPRYLIKTRGQQVTLSCSPISGHRSVSWYQQTPGQGLQFLFEYFSETQRNKGNFPGRFSGRQFSNSRSEMNVSTLELGDSALYLCASSLRAGGAVGELFFGEGSRLTVL.

The V call is TRBV29-1, the J call TRBJ2-5; 7 nucleotides match TRBD2. The CDR3 is 15 amino acids. Germline trimming cut 8 bases from V and 2 bases from J; bases unmatched to any gene: 14. Looked up from germline, CDR1 is SQVTM and CDR2 is ANQGSEA. As DNA, the CDR3 is TGCAGCTCCCGAATTGGGGGAGGGCCGCAAGAGACCCAGTACTTC. Protein sequence: CSSRIGGGPQETQYF.

The CDR3 nucleotides are TGTGCCAGCGGACAGTCGGGGGCCAACGTCCTGACTTTC. Its translation is CASGQSGANVLTF. The chain couples TRBV7-9 to TRBJ2-6; D is perhaps TRBD1 (6 bases). Germline V gene data show CDR1 as SEHNR and CDR2 as FQNEAQ (reference sequence). Trimming pared 8 bases from V and 4 bases from J, leaving 9 bases between. This CDR3 comprises 13 residues.

The chain has TRBV18 and TRBJ1-1; the match to TRBD1 covers 8 bases. The junction had 7 bases not matched to a gene; V was cut back by 4 bases and J by 0 bases. Germline-derived CDR1 and CDR2 are KGHSH and LQKENI. The CDR3 sequence is 16 residues long. CDR3 loop: CASSRDRGSMNTEAFF. The CDR3 DNA follows: TGTGCCAGCTCACGCGACAGGGGATCGATGAACACTGAAGCTTTCTTT.

The chain joins TRBV9 to TRBJ2-3, with TRBD2 matching 8 bases. V lost 1 base to trimming and J lost 4 bases; unmatched junction nucleotides: 2. The CDR3 is made up of 14 amino acids. Germline CDR1 reads SGDLS; CDR2 reads YYNGEE. Here the CDR3 reads CASSVSREADTQYF. Written as DNA, the CDR3 is TGTGCCAGCAGCGTATCGCGGGAGGCAGATACGCAGTATTTT.

This chain uses TRBV11-2 with TRBJ1-1; 7 bases agree with TRBD1. This CDR3 is built from 14 residues. With V trimmed by 2 bases and J by 11 bases, 11 bases remained unmatched. The germline V gene encodes CDR1 SGHAT and CDR2 FQNNGV. The CDR3 DNA is TGTGCCAGCAGCTTATGGGCAGGGGGTGACGGGGCTTTCTTT. Translation gives CASSLWAGGDGAFF.

The chain has TRBV7-3 and TRBJ2-3, with D tentatively TRBD2 (5 bases). Germline V gene lookup returns CDR1 SGHTA and CDR2 FQGTGA. The CDR3 totals 15 residues. V lost 3 bases to trimming and J lost 5 bases, with 15 bases between them. Written as DNA, the CDR3 is TGTGCCAGCAGCTTGTTTGCGGTTCGGGGAGATACGCAGTATTTT. Its protein is CASSLFAVRGDTQYF.

The chain uses TRBV6-5 and TRBJ2-7; tentatively, D is TRBD1 (6 bases). CDR1 is MNHEY and CDR2 is SVGAGI in the germline V gene. The germline V and J ends were trimmed by 4 bases and 3 bases, with 13 bases remaining between them. This CDR3 has 14 residues. This CDR3 reads CASSSSQGGYEQYF. In DNA, the CDR3 is TGTGCCAGCAGTTCTAGTCAAGGGGGCTACGAGCAGTACTTC.

The chain links TRBV6-1 to TRBJ2-7; possible D gene TRBD1, 5 bases. The CDR3 runs to 13 residues. CDR1 is MNHNS, CDR2 SASEGT, per germline. Trimming pared 2 bases from V and 2 bases from J, leaving 7 bases between. Here the CDR3 DNA reads TGTGCCAGCAGTGAATCCAGGGCCTACGAGCAGTACTTC. Protein sequence: CASSESRAYEQYF.

This clone has more than one count but fewer than ten. J is TRBJ1-2 and V is TRBV6-5; 11 bases agree with TRBD1. The CDR3 has 13 amino acids. V gave up 6 bases and J gave up 8 bases; unmatched junction bases: 5. Germline V CDR1 and CDR2: MNHEY, SVGAGI. The CDR3 region is CASRDRGPGGYTF. CDR3 nucleotides: TGTGCCAGCAGGGACAGGGGGCCGGGAGGCTACACCTTC.

This chain connects TRBV28 to TRBJ2-5; 7 nucleotides agree with TRBD1. Germline lookup yields CDR1 MDHEN and CDR2 SYDVKM. This CDR3 spans 14 amino acids. V shed 0 bases and J 3 bases; nucleotides not matched to a gene: 1. Here the CDR3 DNA reads TGTGCCAGCAGTTTATGGGACAGGAAAGAGACCCAGTACTTC. Its protein is CASSLWDRKETQYF.

The V call is TRBV4-1, the J call TRBJ1-5; a weak D match, TRBD1 (5 bases). CDR3 length equals 15 residues. The germline V and J ends were trimmed by 0 bases and 4 bases, with 10 bases remaining between them. Germline V gene sequence: CDR1 MGHRA, CDR2 YSYEKL. The CDR3 is CASSQDGAWNQPQHF. CDR3 DNA sequence: TGCGCCAGCAGCCAAGATGGGGCATGGAATCAGCCCCAGCATTTT.

This chain uses TRBV19 with TRBJ1-1; 11 nucleotides match TRBD1. V shed 1 base, J shed 6 bases, and the junction held 7 bases outside the gene matches. There are 16 residues in the CDR3. Germline loops: CDR1 LNHDA, CDR2 SQIVND (reference sequence). The DNA of the CDR3 is TGTGCCAGTAGTATAGTTAGACCGGGACAGGGGGCTGAAGCTTTCTTT. Translated, it gives CASSIVRPGQGAEAFF.

This clone showed up just once. The chain links TRBV6-5 to TRBJ1-2; possibly TRBD1 for D (6 bases). Between the trimmed V and J ends, which lost 9 bases and 3 bases, there was a span of 8 bases. CDR3 length equals 11 residues. In germline, CDR1 is MNHEY, CDR2 SVGAGI. This CDR3 reads CARPGDYGYTF. As DNA, the CDR3 is TGTGCCAGGCCAGGGGACTATGGCTACACCTTC.

The chain employs TRBV2 and TRBJ2-2, with TRBD1 as a possible D gene (6 bases). The germline V gene encodes CDR1 SNHLY and CDR2 FYNNEI. This CDR3 region has 13 residues. V lost 6 bases, J lost 7 bases, and 12 bases lay in between. As DNA, the CDR3 is TGTGCCAGCAGAATACAGGGTCTCGGGGAGCTGTTTTTT. Encoded protein: CASRIQGLGELFF. Full variable domain (remainder filled in from reference TRBV2 and TRBJ2-2): EPEVTQTPSHQVTQMGQEVILRCVPISNHLYFYWYRQILGQKVEFLVSFYNNEISEKSEIFDDQFSVERPDGSNFTLKIRSTKLEDSAMYFCASRIQGLGELFFGEGSRLTVL.

The V call is TRBV7-8, the J call TRBJ1-1, with a possible D match to TRBD1 (5 bases). This CDR3 has 14 amino acids. Germline-derived CDR1 and CDR2 are SGHVS and FQNEAQ. Between the trimmed V and J ends, which lost 0 bases and 6 bases, there was a span of 11 bases. The CDR3 DNA follows: TGTGCCAGCAGCTTAGCTCAAAGGGGCGCTGAAGCTTTCTTT. Translation gives CASSLAQRGAEAFF.

The sample holds one count of this clone. The V and J genes are TRBV10-2 and TRBJ2-1, with 11 positions matching TRBD1. The J segment lost 2 bases and the V segment lost 5 bases, leaving 2 bases of the junction unmatched. This CDR3 contains 15 residues. CDR1 is WSHSY and CDR2 is SAAADI in the germline V gene. The CDR3 region is CASSKGQGAYNEQFF. CDR3 nucleotide sequence: TGCGCCAGCAGTAAGGGACAGGGGGCCTACAATGAGCAGTTCTTC.

The chain has TRBV6-1 and TRBJ1-3, with D unclear. Germline V gene sequence: CDR1 MNHNS, CDR2 SASEGT. The CDR3 is 13 residues long. Trimming took 7 bases from V and 0 from J, leaving 7 bases between them. The CDR3 sequence is CASIAISGNTIYF. The CDR3 bases are TGTGCCAGCATTGCTATCTCTGGAAACACCATATATTTT.